This TCR beta chain was sequenced in a study of CD4 T cells in relation to SARS-CoV-2 and coronaviruses. Overall study context: TCR beta CDR3s were sequenced after roughly ten-day antigen culture of PBMCs.

In regard to this clone: Its matching antigen is unknown.

Unexposed donor CD4+ T cells date from about 2011-2018, before the COVID-19 pandemic. CD4+ T cells were isolated from the cells after 10 days of culture. TCRdb's copy holds only in-frame clones and misses some; the assay was immunoSEQ multiplex PCR. The sample has about 12,000 clones; less than 70% are singletons. The sequence was obtained from a human donor in good health. The source material was CD4+ T cells from PBMCs, cultured in vitro.

CDR3 DNA: TGTGCCTGGAGGGTAGCGGCCAGCACAGATACGCAGTATTTT. Translating gives CAWRVAASTDTQYF. V gene TRBV30 combines with J gene TRBJ2-3; maybe TRBD2 (6 bases). The germline V and J ends were trimmed by 3 bases and 0 bases, with 10 bases remaining between them. Germline V gene data show CDR1 as GTSNPN and CDR2 as SVGIG (reference sequence). This CDR3 has 14 amino acids. The complete variable domain, with remaining parts taken from reference TRBV30 and TRBJ2-3, reads SQTIHQWPATLVQPVGSPLSLECTVEGTSNPNLYWYRQAAGRGLQLLFYSVGIGQISSEVPQNLSASRPQDRQFILSSKKLLLSDSGFYLCAWRVAASTDTQYFGPGTRLTVL.